These T cell receptor beta chains were read from a single sample in a study of blood T cell repertoires in COVID-19. Assay used: immunoSEQ multiplex PCR; TCRdb lists only in-frame clones, some missing. In the table there are roughly 120,000 clones, roughly 80% of which are singletons. The sample was peripheral blood. The receptors here all came from a man aged 65 to 79 with acute or convalescent COVID-19. The conserved cysteine and the conserved F or W are not part of the CDR3 here. Clone size is stated in some rows and not others, as once, few, many or a class when expanded.

cdr3_aa: ASSVTASWETQY
clone_size: .
v_call: TRBV9
j_call: TRBJ2-5

cdr3_aa: ASSPLTGHSTDTQY
clone_size: .
v_call: TRBV18
j_call: TRBJ2-3

cdr3_aa: ASSKDREQY
clone_size: .
v_call: TRBV5-1
j_call: TRBJ2-7

cdr3_aa: ASSRDRGSTNEKLF
clone_size: .
v_call: TRBV2
j_call: TRBJ1-4

cdr3_aa: ASTNQGSGANVLT
clone_size: once
v_call: TRBV6-6
j_call: TRBJ2-6

cdr3_aa: ASSQWDSGNTIY
clone_size: .
v_call: TRBV3-1/TRBV3-2
j_call: TRBJ1-3

cdr3_aa: ASSQDGLANYGYT
clone_size: once
v_call: TRBV4-1
j_call: TRBJ1-2

cdr3_aa: ATSRDPPGGWDSPLH
clone_size: .
v_call: TRBV15
j_call: TRBJ1-6

cdr3_aa: ASSLNRESYNSPLH
clone_size: .
v_call: TRBV6-5
j_call: TRBJ1-6

cdr3_aa: ASSLSLTGRYGYT
clone_size: .
v_call: TRBV13
j_call: TRBJ1-2

cdr3_aa: ASRAEGSNQPQH
clone_size: .
v_call: TRBV2
j_call: TRBJ1-5

cdr3_aa: ASSLEPLFGTEAF
clone_size: few
v_call: TRBV5-8
j_call: TRBJ1-1

cdr3_aa: ASSKVGTDEQF
clone_size: .
v_call: TRBV21-1
j_call: TRBJ2-1

cdr3_aa: ASSSAAGRGDTEAF
clone_size: .
v_call: TRBV7-9
j_call: TRBJ1-1

cdr3_aa: ASSTRGQPQH
clone_size: once
v_call: TRBV11-2
j_call: TRBJ1-5

cdr3_aa: ASSPRLVPDTQY
clone_size: .
v_call: TRBV27
j_call: TRBJ2-3

cdr3_aa: AISDPNRSPGSNTEAF
clone_size: many
v_call: TRBV10-3
j_call: TRBJ1-1

cdr3_aa: ASSYGGGATQY
clone_size: .
v_call: TRBV6-5
j_call: TRBJ2-3

cdr3_aa: ASSPPGEYSNQPQH
clone_size: few
v_call: TRBV18
j_call: TRBJ1-5

cdr3_aa: AWSALFTYEQY
clone_size: .
v_call: TRBV30
j_call: TRBJ2-7

cdr3_aa: ASSLRRGYPQETQY
clone_size: .
v_call: TRBV4-1
j_call: TRBJ2-5

cdr3_aa: ASSFAQNYGYT
clone_size: .
v_call: TRBV5-1
j_call: TRBJ1-2

cdr3_aa: ASRASGANVLT
clone_size: .
v_call: TRBV27
j_call: TRBJ2-6

cdr3_aa: ADGGSAEAF
clone_size: .
v_call: TRBV24-1
j_call: TRBJ1-1

cdr3_aa: ASSQQGLSGGFRTEQY
clone_size: .
v_call: TRBV4-2
j_call: TRBJ2-7

cdr3_aa: ASSQDTGSGANVLT
clone_size: once
v_call: TRBV3-1/TRBV3-2
j_call: TRBJ2-6

cdr3_aa: ASSVVVEPGGEQF
clone_size: .
v_call: TRBV9
j_call: TRBJ2-1

cdr3_aa: ASSQDTRGNGYT
clone_size: .
v_call: TRBV3-1/TRBV3-2
j_call: TRBJ1-2

cdr3_aa: ASRRGTANTEAF
clone_size: .
v_call: TRBV27
j_call: TRBJ1-1

cdr3_aa: ASSQPPSRGAGELF
clone_size: once
v_call: TRBV4-1
j_call: TRBJ2-2

cdr3_aa: ASSSDRDPSYEQY
clone_size: .
v_call: TRBV7-9
j_call: TRBJ2-7

cdr3_aa: ASSEQSEKLF
clone_size: .
v_call: TRBV2
j_call: TRBJ1-4

cdr3_aa: ASSTTLAGYGYT
clone_size: .
v_call: TRBV19
j_call: TRBJ1-2

cdr3_aa: ASSLAPRQTDTQY
clone_size: .
v_call: TRBV7-6
j_call: TRBJ2-3

cdr3_aa: ASSRGGQAGGYT
clone_size: few
v_call: TRBV28
j_call: TRBJ1-2

cdr3_aa: ASRTGSGNTIY
clone_size: .
v_call: TRBV6-5
j_call: TRBJ1-3